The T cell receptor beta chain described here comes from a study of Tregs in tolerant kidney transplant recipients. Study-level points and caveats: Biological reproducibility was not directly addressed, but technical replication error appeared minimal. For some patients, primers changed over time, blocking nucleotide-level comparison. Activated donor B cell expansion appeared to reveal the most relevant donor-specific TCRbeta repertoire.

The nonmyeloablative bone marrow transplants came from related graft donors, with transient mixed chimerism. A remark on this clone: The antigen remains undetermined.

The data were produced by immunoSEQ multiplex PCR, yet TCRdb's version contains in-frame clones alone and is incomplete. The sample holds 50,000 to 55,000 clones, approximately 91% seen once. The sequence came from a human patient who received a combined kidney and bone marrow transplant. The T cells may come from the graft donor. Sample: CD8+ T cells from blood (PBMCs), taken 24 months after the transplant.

In nucleotides, the CDR3 is TGCGCCAGCAGCCCTCGTCGGAGTAGGACAGATACGCAGTATTTT. It specifies CASSPRRSRTDTQYF. The chain carries TRBV4-3 and TRBJ2-3, with D unclear. Germline CDR1 reads LGHNA; CDR2 reads YSLEER. Trimming removed 4 bases from V and 3 bases from J, with 14 bases in between. The CDR3 sequence is 15 residues long.